The 26 T cell receptor beta chains reported below all come from one sample, sequenced in a study of graft-versus-host responses after intestinal transplantation. Tissue from the graft was processed to free its intraepithelial and lamina propria lymphocytes. The table came from immunoSEQ multiplex PCR; TCRdb's copy has only in-frame clones and leaves some out. There are about 12,000 clones in the sample; 70% to 75% occur only once, and 4.3% lies in the top ten. Material: ileum tissue, obtained less than 150 days after intestinal transplantation. All receptors derive from a human patient who received an intestinal transplant, so some T cells may come from the graft donor.

The chain recombines TRBV28 with TRBJ1-1; D remains ambiguous. V lost 5 bases and J lost 7, with 8 bases in between. Germline values: CDR1 MDHEN, CDR2 SYDVKM. The CDR3 sequence is 11 residues long. The CDR3 spells CASSLPGEAFF. The CDR3 DNA follows: TGTGCCAGCAGTCTTCCAGGTGAAGCTTTCTTT.

In this sample, this clone turned up once. The chain employs TRBV28 and TRBJ2-6, with D possibly being TRBD1 (6 bases). Between the trimmed V and J ends, which lost 2 bases and 3 bases, there was a span of 23 bases. This CDR3 region has 20 residues. Germline loops: CDR1 MDHEN, CDR2 SYDVKM. For the CDR3, the DNA is TGTGCCAGCAGTTTAGTCTGGGGGCTACACGATGCTTATGGGGCCAACGTCCTGACTTTC. This encodes CASSLVWGLHDAYGANVLTF.

The chain uses TRBV6-1 and TRBJ1-2; possibly TRBD1 for D (5 bases). The V and J ends lost 5 bases and 1 base respectively, with 14 bases between them. The CDR3 sequence is 15 residues long. Germline CDR1 and CDR2: MNHNS and SASEGT. The CDR3, as DNA: TGTGCCAGCAGTCTACCCGCCGGGGGTAACTATGGCTACACCTTC. This translates into CASSLPAGGNYGYTF.

The chain combines TRBV4-1 with TRBJ2-1, with 8 nucleotides matching TRBD2. V was clipped by 4 bases and J by 7 bases; unmatched bases: 12. Germline CDR1 and CDR2: MGHRA and YSYEKL. The CDR3 consists of 16 residues. The chain's CDR3 is CASSPHTGGSLNEQFF. DNA for the CDR3: TGCGCCAGCAGCCCCCATACGGGAGGGTCCTTGAATGAGCAGTTCTTC.

The V and J genes are TRBV6-4 and TRBJ2-5; D may be TRBD2 (6 bases). Gene TRBJ2-7 matches the end of the DNA better, so the J call may be wrong. The CDR3 spans 15 residues. The germline V gene has CDR1 MRHNA and CDR2 SNTAGT. The CDR3 here is CASSDSPAGPSEQYF. CDR3 nucleotide sequence: TGTGCCAGCAGTGACTCCCCAGCGGGCCCCTCCGAGCAGTACTTC.

In regard to this clone: A read error may account for a junction end that differs from germline. This sequence joins TRBV14 and TRBJ2-7, with a possible D match to TRBD2 (5 bases). CDR1 and CDR2 from the germline V gene are SGHDN and FVKESK. CDR3 size: 17 residues. CDR3 sequence: CAGSQAVSAVGPYEQYF. Written as DNA, the CDR3 is TGTGCCGGCAGCCAAGCGGTATCAGCGGTTGGGCCCTACGAGCAGTACTTC.

This chain connects TRBV7-8 to TRBJ2-1; D perhaps matches TRBD2 (6 bases). V was pared by 4 bases and J by 10 bases, with 14 bases between. From germline, CDR1 is SGHVS and CDR2 FQNEAQ. CDR3 length equals 13 residues. CDR3 nucleotide sequence: TGTGCCAGCAGCTCCGACCGGGGGAGGGAGCAGTTCTTC. Translation: CASSSDRGREQFF.

The V gene is TRBV12-2, the J gene TRBJ1-5; the tabulated D call, TRBD1, remains unverified against the DNA. TRBV12-2 constitutes a pseudogene. This CDR3 is 14 amino acids long. The CDR3: CASRLRQGGQPQHF. In DNA form, the CDR3 reads TGTGCAAGTCGCTTAAGACAGGGTGGTCAGCCCCAGCATTTT.

The CDR3 bases are TGTGCCAGTAGTATACCCCCCGCGATTAGCGGTCACAATGAGCAGTTCTTC. Translating it yields CASSIPPAISGHNEQFF. V usage is TRBV19 and J usage is TRBJ2-1; tentatively, D is TRBD2 (6 bases). This CDR3 is 17 amino acids long. With 2 bases removed from V and 5 bases from J, the gap between germline ends came to 19 bases. Germline V gene data show CDR1 as LNHDA and CDR2 as SQIVND (reference sequence).

This clone was found once. The chain has TRBV13 and TRBJ1-4; perhaps TRBD1 as D (6 bases). This CDR3 spans 16 amino acids. Per germline, CDR1 PRHDT and CDR2 FYEKMQ (reference sequence). V dropped 0 bases and J dropped 7 bases, with 15 bases sitting between them. The CDR3 nucleotides are TGTGCCAGCAGCTTAGGAGACAGGTCCTTGGGTGAAAAACTGTTTTTT. Residues: CASSLGDRSLGEKLFF.

CDR3 loop: CASSPGGVQDIQYF. In DNA, the CDR3 is TGTGCCAGCAGCCCTGGGGGGGTTCAAGACATTCAGTACTTC. The chain combines TRBV7-8 with TRBJ2-4, with 7 bases aligning to TRBD2. From germline, CDR1 is SGHVS and CDR2 FQNEAQ. The CDR3 length is 14 residues. V was clipped by 5 bases and J by 8 bases; unmatched bases: 9.

J is TRBJ2-5 and V is TRBV7-9, with 9 bases matching TRBD2. Germline values: CDR1 SEHNR, CDR2 FQNEAQ (reference sequence). CDR3 length equals 16 residues. Trimming at V came to 5 bases and at J to 5 bases, leaving 12 bases not matched to a gene. The CDR3 here is CASSPSGTSFSETQYF. CDR3 nucleotides: TGTGCCAGCAGCCCCTCCGGGACTAGCTTTTCGGAGACCCAGTACTTC.

The chain joins TRBV2 to TRBJ2-7; a possible D gene is TRBD2 (6 bases). Germline values: CDR1 SNHLY, CDR2 FYNNEI. V shed 9 bases and J shed 6 bases, with 18 bases lying between them. CDR3 length equals 13 residues. The CDR3 bases are TGTGCCAGTGCGGGACGGTCTTTTGTCGAGCAGTACTTC. Encoded protein: CASAGRSFVEQYF.

The chain uses TRBV9 and TRBJ2-2; 9 nucleotides align to TRBD1. The CDR3 runs to 18 residues. The germline gives CDR1 SGDLS, CDR2 YYNGEE. The J segment lost 4 bases and the V segment lost 0 bases, leaving 10 bases of the junction unmatched. CDR3 loop: CASSVAPLQGAGTGELFF. CDR3 nucleotides: TGTGCCAGCAGCGTAGCCCCCCTACAGGGGGCGGGCACCGGGGAGCTGTTTTTT. The complete variable domain, with remaining parts taken from reference TRBV9 and TRBJ2-2, reads DSGVTQTPKHLITATGQRVTLRCSPRSGDLSVYWYQQSLDQGLQFLIQYYNGEERAKGNILERFSAQQFPDLHSELNLSSLELGDSALYFCASSVAPLQGAGTGELFFGEGSRLTVL.

This clone was counted a single time. The chain is built from TRBV11-3 and TRBJ2-6; D is possibly TRBD2 (6 bases). CDR3 length: 15 residues. The V end was cut by 5 bases, the J end by 0 bases, with 8 bases between. Germline CDR1 reads SGHNT; CDR2 reads YENEEA. The chain's CDR3 is CASSKAGSGANVLTF. The CDR3, as DNA: TGTGCCAGCAGCAAAGCGGGCTCTGGGGCCAACGTCCTGACTTTC.

In this sample, this clone turned up a few times. DNA of the CDR3: TGTGCCAGCAGCTTCCAGACAGGGCGATCAGCTTTCTTT. It encodes CASSFQTGRSAFF. The genes are TRBV7-9 and TRBJ1-1, with TRBD1 matching over 7 bases. The CDR3 runs 13 residues. The germline gives CDR1 SEHNR, CDR2 FQNEAQ (reference sequence). V lost 3 bases, J lost 10 bases, and 8 bases stayed unmatched. Full variable domain (remainder filled in from reference TRBV7-9 and TRBJ1-1): DTGVSQNPRHKITKRGQNVTFRCDPISEHNRLYWYRQTLGQGPEFLTYFQNEAQLEKSRLLSDRFSAERPKGSFSTLEIQRTEQGDSAMYLCASSFQTGRSAFFGQGTRLTVV.

The genes are TRBV10-3 and TRBJ1-4; D is perhaps TRBD1 (6 bases). Germline CDR1 and CDR2: ENHRY and SYGVKD. The CDR3 spans 14 residues. V gave up 3 bases and J gave up 7 bases, with 12 bases separating them. This CDR3 reads CAISDGGRIEKLFF. Written as DNA, the CDR3 is TGTGCCATCAGTGACGGGGGGCGGATTGAAAAACTGTTTTTT.

This chain joins TRBV9 and TRBJ2-1, with TRBD2 matching over 7 bases. Germline V gene sequence: CDR1 SGDLS, CDR2 YYNGEE. J gave up 7 bases and V 0 bases, and 1 base lay outside the gene matches. The CDR3 has 13 residues. CDR3 sequence reads: CASSVGGGNEQFF. The CDR3 DNA reads TGTGCCAGCAGCGTAGGGGGGGGGAATGAGCAGTTCTTC.

The chain uses TRBV5-4 and TRBJ1-4; TRBD1 matches at 9 bases. The CDR3 contains 14 residues. V shed 5 bases and J 5 bases; nucleotides not matched to a gene: 4. Germline assignment: CDR1 SGHNT and CDR2 YYREEE (reference sequence). DNA of the CDR3: TGTGCCAGCAGTAAGACAGGGGGAAATGAAAAACTGTTTTTT. Its translation is CASSKTGGNEKLFF.

The chain is built from TRBV4-3 and TRBJ1-2, with D unresolved. V lost 1 base and J 7 bases, leaving 7 bases between the germline ends. The CDR3 has 12 residues. CDR1 LGHNA and CDR2 YSLEER come from the germline V gene. CDR3 protein: CASSQADSGYTF. Here the CDR3 DNA reads TGCGCCAGCAGCCAAGCGGACTCTGGCTACACCTTC.

This chain joins TRBV11-2 and TRBJ1-3, with D hard to call. The V and J ends lost 0 bases and 0 bases respectively, with 6 bases between them. The length of the CDR3 is 15 residues. CDR1 and CDR2 (germline): SGHAT, FQNNGV. The CDR3 sequence: CASSLDTGSGNTIYF. The CDR3 coding sequence is TGTGCCAGCAGCTTAGATACCGGCTCTGGAAACACCATATATTTT.

J is TRBJ2-5 and V is TRBV11-3; TRBD2 might be the D (5 bases). The V gene lost 2 bases and the J gene lost 4 bases, with 5 bases spanning the gap. The CDR3 extends over 12 amino acids. Germline V gene sequence: CDR1 SGHNT, CDR2 YENEEA. This CDR3 reads CASSLTRETQYF. CDR3 DNA: TGTGCCAGCAGCTTAACTAGAGAGACCCAGTACTTC.

This chain connects TRBV6-5 to TRBJ2-7; TRBD1 might be the D (6 bases). The CDR3 is 14 amino acids. The V and J ends lost 6 bases and 5 bases respectively, with 17 bases between them. Germline-derived CDR1 and CDR2 are MNHEY and SVGAGI. The CDR3 DNA follows: TGTGCCAGCAGCGCCCTTATTGGGGGCCACGAGCAGTACTTC. Translation: CASSALIGGHEQYF.

This chain's CDR3 is CATSVAGESYEQYF. DNA for the CDR3: TGTGCCACCAGCGTAGCGGGAGAATCTTACGAGCAGTACTTC. The rearrangement joins TRBV27 to TRBJ2-7; the match to TRBD2 covers 9 bases. Germline values: CDR1 MNHEY, CDR2 SMNVEV (reference sequence). Trimming took 10 bases from V and 4 from J; bases not matched to a gene: 11. The CDR3 contains 14 residues.

V gene TRBV2 combines with J gene TRBJ1-1; 7 bases match TRBD1. Germline lookup yields CDR1 SNHLY and CDR2 FYNNEI. This CDR3 contains 13 residues. V trimming: 8 bases; J trimming: 0 bases; junction bases outside the gene matches: 3. This CDR3 is CASGTVMNTEAFF. In DNA form, the CDR3 reads TGTGCCAGCGGGACAGTGATGAACACTGAAGCTTTCTTT.

By proportion, this clone is medium-sized (0.01 to 0.1%). This chain joins TRBV4-1 and TRBJ1-2, with 10 bases matching TRBD1. The germline CDR1 and CDR2 sequences are MGHRA and YSYEKL. The junction had 5 bases not matched to a gene; V was cut back by 4 bases and J by 6 bases. The CDR3 sequence is 14 residues long. The CDR3 spells CASSPRDRGDGYTF. The CDR3 coding sequence is TGCGCCAGCAGCCCCCGGGACAGGGGCGATGGCTACACCTTC.